The entry that follows covers one T cell receptor (beta chain) sequence. What it binds is not known. This entry comes from a study of vaccination and CD4 T cells after COVID-19. About the study: According to the study, participants were given two doses of BNT162b2 or mRNA-1273 vaccine. Median time from second vaccine dose to sampling was approximately 74 days (14 to 241).

Cultured CD4+ T-cell DNA underwent Oncomine TCR Beta short-read sequencing. Genomic DNA was drawn out of CD4+ T cells grown in culture. TCRdb analysed the PCR reads with MiXCR anew, one entry per CDR3 protein. The repertoire includes thousands of distinct CDR3 sequences, more than 35% of them detected once, and 30% to 45% sits in the top ten. V shed 0 bases, J shed 1 base, and the junction held 4 bases outside the gene matches. The germline V gene encodes CDR1 SGDLS and CDR2 YYNGEE. CDR3 length: 16 amino acids. The sample's treatment: roughly 10-day PBMC culture with coronavirus spike peptide pools or control peptides (ViraFEST assay). Collection of the unexposed donor's CD4+ T cells took place before the COVID-19 pandemic (2011-2018).

This chain links TRBV9 with TRBJ2-5, with TRBD2 matching over 9 bases. This sequence originates from a human donor in good health. Sequencing was carried out using CD4+ T cells from blood, cultured in vitro. The CDR3 protein is CASSVVPSGTQETQYF. The DNA of the CDR3 is TGTGCCAGCAGCGTAGTGCCTAGCGGGACCCAAGAGACCCAGTACTTC.